This entry is about one T cell receptor beta chain. This sample stems from a study of control samples from healthy donors and cancer patients. The protocol was immunoSEQ multiplex PCR, while the TCRdb copy is restricted to in-frame clones and leaves out a portion. The data show some 95,000 clones, about 80% seen once. The V gene's germline CDR1 is SGHAT and CDR2 FQNNGV. The CDR3 totals 14 residues. V gave up 1 base and J gave up 3 bases; unmatched junction bases: 3. The TCR sequence derives from a young woman in good health. The material sequenced was blood. V is TRBV11-2 and J is TRBJ2-7; 7 nucleotides align to TRBD2. The DNA for the CDR3 is TGTGCCAGCAGCTTAGGGTGGGGGGGCTACGAGCAGTACTTC. This codes for CASSLGWGGYEQYF.